This T cell receptor (beta chain) was recovered during a study of T cells in Graves' hyperthyroidism and ophthalmopathy. There are many counts of this clonotype. Germline V CDR1 and CDR2: SGHNT, YENEEA. Trimming left V 0 bases short and J 1 base short, with 7 bases between. The CDR3 totals 15 residues. From RNA transcripts, TCR beta CDR3 regions were amplified. The TCR CDR3 was amplified in a first-round RT-PCR using the HTBI primer set. TCRdb reprocessed the multiplex PCR reads via MiXCR and lists one record per CDR3 protein. The sample carries hundreds of thousands of distinct CDR3 sequences, around 16% recorded once.

The origin of this receptor is a woman between 18 and 30 years old with Graves' hyperthyroidism. The sample was blood. The chain recombines TRBV11-3 with TRBJ2-1; D uncertain. The CDR3: CASSLDRDSYNEQFF. As DNA, the CDR3 is TGTGCCAGCAGCTTAGACAGAGATTCCTACAATGAGCAGTTCTTC.